The T cell receptor (beta chain) described here comes from a study of T cell repertoires in aging, cancer and after chemotherapy (dated by TCRdb to between 2018 and 2021). About the investigation overall: Six donor age groups were covered, ranging from 30 or younger up to 70 or older, and each group contained at least three individuals. Control TCR repertoires from healthy donors were recorded across several months to years, and re-sampling revealed clear clonal overlap. The full dataset contained approximately 9.6 million TCR reads. The study profiled peripheral blood TCR beta repertoires from healthy donors and cancer patients to examine immunoaging and T cell reconstitution after chemotherapy. The cohort comprised around 210 cancer patients, roughly 94 with hematological and some 120 with solid cancers, plus 95 healthy donors as a reference group. What the authors observed across the whole study: Significantly lower blood TCR diversity and higher clonality were observed in untreated patients with hematological or solid cancers than in age-matched healthy donors. The authors noted that the repertoire data do not allow conclusions about immunological memory after chemotherapy. In healthy donors, the decline in TCR diversity with age was mainly explained by loss of richness, whereas in cancer patients loss of evenness was also found to contribute. In both cancer cohorts, the median generation probability rose over the chemotherapy interval, which suggests that the repertoire was reconstituted through rebound thymic output.

This clonotype was recorded a few times. Its antigen is still unknown. No quality values exist for individual bases; no much larger clone is one base distant. Rearranged TRB sequences spanning V, D and J segments were amplified by multiplex touch-down PCR using a mixed TRB-A/B primer pool. Two consecutive PCR reactions with Phusion HS II polymerase added Illumina adapters and sample indices to the amplicons. After gel purification with the NucleoSpin Gel and PCR Clean-up kit, the amplicons were checked using Qubit and an Agilent 2100 Bioanalyzer. Sequencing of libraries was carried out on an Illumina MiSeq in 600-cycle, single-indexed, paired-end runs. Processing in the source paper ran as follows. MiXCR versions 2.12 and 3.0.5 were used to process the TRB sequences. Each unique CDR3 nucleotide sequence counted as one clone, and only productive sequences with at least two reads were retained. Repertoire metrics included Shannon diversity, evenness, clonality (one minus evenness), and alpha-parameterized diversity profiles from alpha 0 to 5. The IGoR algorithm was used to calculate generation probabilities for clones in the paired samples taken before and after chemotherapy. In TCRdb, the public reads were trimmed at Q25 with fastp and aligned with MiXCR, with productive beta chains retained. Rows merge per CDR3 protein into single entries with the most common DNA and genes. TCRdb, rather than the study authors, made the V and J calls. This sample holds more than 6,500 distinct CDR3 sequences; approximately 32% were observed only once. The top ten clones comprise roughly 3.5% of the sample.

For CDR1 and CDR2, the germline V gene lists MNHEY and SVGEGT. CDR3 length: 16 amino acids, cysteine to phenylalanine. CDR3 DNA only is kept here, 48 bases in frame from base 1. V and J lose 5 bases and 3 bases, and a span of 20 bases separates them. TCR beta rearrangements were amplified from genomic DNA extracted from peripheral blood rather than from sorted cells or RNA. The sample was blood. In this chain, TRBV6-2 or TRBV6-3 is recombined with TRBJ2-7; no D gene can be assigned with confidence. The receptor comes from a human donor in good health. The CDR3 sequence is CASSPFAWSNLYEQYF. The nucleotide sequence is given as TGTGCCAGCAGTCCGTTTGCCTGGTCTAACCTCTACGAGCAGTACTTC.